Below, 2 T cell receptor beta chains from the same sample are listed, as sequenced in a study of shared clonotypes between healthy human individuals. TCRdb's copy holds only in-frame clones and misses some; the assay was immunoSEQ multiplex PCR. Among 470,000 or so clones listed, around 73% were seen once. The sample consisted of PBMCs. Receptors originate from a woman in her thirties or forties in good health. Some clones in this sample may be carry-over from other donors' samples.

V gene TRBV10-3 combines with J gene TRBJ2-3, with D possibly matching TRBD1 (6 bases). From germline, CDR1 is ENHRY and CDR2 SYGVKD. V was clipped by 7 bases and J by 2 bases, with 13 bases between them. This CDR3 has 14 residues. CDR3 protein: CAITPDRNTDTQYF. CDR3 bases: TGTGCCATCACCCCGGACAGAAACACAGATACGCAGTATTTT.

The chain joins TRBV6-5 to TRBJ1-1; unclear D gene. Trimming took off 0 bases at V and 5 bases at J, with 13 bases between the two ends. CDR1 is MNHEY, CDR2 SVGAGI, per germline. The CDR3 consists of 15 residues. For the CDR3, the DNA is TGTGCCAGCAGTTACTCGACCGTTTTAGGGACTGAAGCTTTCTTT. Protein: CASSYSTVLGTEAFF.